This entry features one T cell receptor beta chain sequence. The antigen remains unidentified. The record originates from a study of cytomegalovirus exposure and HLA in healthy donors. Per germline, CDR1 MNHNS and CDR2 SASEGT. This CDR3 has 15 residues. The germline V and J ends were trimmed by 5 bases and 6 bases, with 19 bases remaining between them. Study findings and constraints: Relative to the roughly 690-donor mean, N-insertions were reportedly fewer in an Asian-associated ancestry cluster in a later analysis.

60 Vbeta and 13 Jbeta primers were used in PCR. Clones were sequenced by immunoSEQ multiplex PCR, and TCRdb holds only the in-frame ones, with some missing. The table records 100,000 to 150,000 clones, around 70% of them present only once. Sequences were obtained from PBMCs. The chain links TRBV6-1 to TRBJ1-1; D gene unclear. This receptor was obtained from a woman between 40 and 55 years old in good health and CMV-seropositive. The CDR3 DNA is TGTGCCAGCAGTTCCTTGGTATGGGCAGGCCCTGAAGCTTTCTTT. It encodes CASSSLVWAGPEAFF.